This is a list of T cell receptor beta chains from one sample in a study of MAIT cells during Salmonella Paratyphi A infection. One entry per CDR3 protein, called by TCRdb with MiXCR from the 5' RACE reads. The sample shows just under 1,500 distinct CDR3 sequences, 60% to 70% of them seen only once. This specimen was MAIT cells from blood, taken at the last sampling point of the challenge study. The source of these receptors is a person between 18 and 75 years old who was deliberately infected with Salmonella Paratyphi A in a paratyphoid fever challenge study. The CDR3 runs from the conserved cysteine through the conserved F or W. D genes are given only for firm matches. The listing skips clone size in some rows; elsewhere it reads once, few, many or a size class.

v_gene: TRBV6-4; j_gene: TRBJ1-4; d_gene: TRBD1; abundance: few; len: 14; CDR3aa: CASSDGTGGEKLFF; CDR3nt: TGTGCCAGCAGTGACGGGACAGGGGGCGAAAAACTGTTTTTT
v_gene: TRBV20-1; j_gene: TRBJ1-1; d_gene: .; abundance: once; len: 15; CDR3aa: CSAPLPRGARTEAFF; CDR3nt: TGCAGTGCTCCACTCCCACGGGGGGCCAGAACTGAAGCTTTCTTT
v_gene: TRBV6-1; j_gene: TRBJ2-7; d_gene: TRBD1; abundance: large; len: 14; CDR3aa: CASSPGTGVSEQYF; CDR3nt: TGTGCCAGCAGCCCCGGGACAGGTGTCTCCGAGCAGTACTTC
v_gene: TRBV29-1; j_gene: TRBJ2-7; d_gene: TRBD1; abundance: .; len: 14; CDR3aa: CSVPGQDGLGEQYF; CDR3nt: TGCAGCGTACCGGGACAGGACGGTTTGGGCGAGCAGTACTTC
v_gene: TRBV7-9; j_gene: TRBJ2-7; d_gene: TRBD1; abundance: few; len: 13; CDR3aa: CATRGDSYHEQYF; CDR3nt: TGTGCCACCCGAGGGGACAGTTACCACGAGCAGTACTTC
v_gene: TRBV7-9; j_gene: TRBJ2-5; d_gene: TRBD2; abundance: .; len: 17; CDR3aa: CASSTGLAGGSGETQYF; CDR3nt: TGTGCCAGCAGCACTGGACTAGCGGGAGGGTCTGGCGAGACCCAGTACTTC
v_gene: TRBV19; j_gene: TRBJ2-7; d_gene: TRBD2; abundance: once; len: 13; CDR3aa: CASSRREEYEQYF; CDR3nt: TGTGCCAGTAGTCGGCGGGAGGAGTACGAGCAGTACTTC
v_gene: TRBV4-3; j_gene: TRBJ2-1; d_gene: .; abundance: medium-sized; len: 15; CDR3aa: CASSQEYGEVNEQFF; CDR3nt: TGCGCCAGCAGCCAAGAATATGGGGAGGTCAATGAGCAGTTCTTC
v_gene: TRBV4-2; j_gene: TRBJ2-3; d_gene: TRBD2; abundance: many; len: 15; CDR3aa: CASSQGGGASDTQYF; CDR3nt: TGTGCCAGCAGCCAAGGCGGGGGGGCGTCAGATACGCAGTATTTT
v_gene: TRBV6-4; j_gene: TRBJ2-1; d_gene: .; abundance: .; len: 14; CDR3aa: CARRESAGSDEQFF; CDR3nt: TGTGCCAGAAGGGAAAGTGCCGGGAGCGATGAGCAGTTCTTC
v_gene: TRBV6-5; j_gene: TRBJ1-5; d_gene: .; abundance: .; len: 15; CDR3aa: CASRRQPYSNQPQHF; CDR3nt: TGTGCCAGCAGAAGACAGCCCTATAGCAATCAGCCCCAGCATTTT
v_gene: TRBV11-3; j_gene: TRBJ2-1; d_gene: .; abundance: .; len: 16; CDR3aa: CASSLQSLEGYNEQFF; CDR3nt: TGTGCCAGCAGCTTACAAAGCTTAGAGGGGTACAATGAGCAGTTCTTC
v_gene: TRBV7-3; j_gene: TRBJ1-2; d_gene: .; abundance: .; len: 13; CDR3aa: CASSPQLSHGYTF; CDR3nt: TGTGCCAGCAGCCCACAGCTCTCCCATGGCTACACCTTC
v_gene: TRBV5-1; j_gene: TRBJ2-1; d_gene: .; abundance: .; len: 15; CDR3aa: CASSLADGSYNEQFF; CDR3nt: TGCGCCAGCAGCTTGGCGGACGGGTCCTACAATGAGCAGTTCTTC
v_gene: TRBV19; j_gene: TRBJ1-2; d_gene: TRBD1; abundance: .; len: 11; CDR3aa: CEGADYYGYTF; CDR3nt: TGTGAGGGGGCGGACTACTATGGCTACACCTTC
v_gene: TRBV20-1; j_gene: TRBJ2-7; d_gene: TRBD2; abundance: .; len: 16; CDR3aa: CSASGQDSGRPHEQYF; CDR3nt: TGCAGTGCCAGCGGACAAGACAGCGGGAGACCCCACGAGCAGTACTTC
v_gene: TRBV6-4; j_gene: TRBJ2-1; d_gene: TRBD1; abundance: .; len: 14; CDR3aa: CASSVSTGGDEQFF; CDR3nt: TGTGCCAGCAGTGTTTCGACAGGGGGCGATGAGCAGTTCTTC
v_gene: TRBV20-1; j_gene: TRBJ2-2; d_gene: TRBD1; abundance: few; len: 15; CDR3aa: CSARETGQDTGELFF; CDR3nt: TGCAGTGCTAGGGAGACAGGGCAGGACACCGGGGAGCTGTTTTTT
v_gene: TRBV4-2; j_gene: TRBJ1-6; d_gene: .; abundance: .; len: 16; CDR3aa: CASSQSNRARLSPLHF; CDR3nt: TGTGCCAGCAGCCAATCGAACAGGGCGCGGCTGTCACCCCTCCACTTT
v_gene: TRBV19; j_gene: TRBJ1-1; d_gene: .; abundance: few; len: 14; CDR3aa: CASSPSPENTEAFF; CDR3nt: TGTGCCAGTAGTCCTAGTCCCGAGAACACTGAAGCTTTCTTT
v_gene: TRBV7-2; j_gene: TRBJ2-3; d_gene: .; abundance: few; len: 17; CDR3aa: CASSSSLGGEGRDTQYF; CDR3nt: TGTGCCAGCAGCTCCTCCTTAGGGGGGGAGGGCCGGGATACGCAGTATTTT
v_gene: TRBV20-1; j_gene: TRBJ2-5; d_gene: TRBD2; abundance: large; len: 13; CDR3aa: CSAPAGVVETQYF; CDR3nt: TGCAGTGCTCCTGCGGGAGTGGTAGAGACCCAGTACTTC